This TCR beta chain was captured in a study of cytomegalovirus exposure and HLA in healthy donors. Study as a whole: Of the donors genotyped, several hundred in all, 75% to 85% fell in the Caucasian-associated ancestry cluster.

The PCR had 60 Vbeta and 13 Jbeta primers. Original handling: An analysis performed later counted 74 million or so unique TCR beta chains (around 9.9 million of them shared). TCRdb's copy holds only in-frame clones and misses some; the assay was immunoSEQ multiplex PCR. That table gives V, J and clone size, and the DNA gave D and trimming. The sample lists around 150,000 clones; 80% were seen once. The CDR3 is 13 amino acids. V lost 4 bases and J lost 4, with 10 bases in between. The germline V gene encodes CDR1 SNHLY and CDR2 FYNNEI. V is TRBV2 and J is TRBJ1-2, with D uncertain. The receptor was isolated from a young man in good health and CMV-seronegative. The sample comprised PBMCs. The CDR3 DNA sequence: TGTGCCAGCAGTGTCGCGGGAGGCTATGGCTACACCTTC. This sequence encodes CASSVAGGYGYTF.